The present T cell receptor (beta chain) was sequenced within a study of cytomegalovirus exposure and HLA in healthy donors. Turning to the study itself: Among about 179 million T cells, an earlier analysis found about 100 million unique TCR beta sequences. Within an early data release were about 85 million unique TCRs drawn from HLA-typed donors.

This clone was counted between two and nine times. CDR1 is WSHSY, CDR2 SAAADI, per germline. The CDR3 length is 15 residues. V lost 7 bases to trimming and J lost 0 bases, with 16 bases between them. A multiplex PCR was run with 60 Vbeta primers and 13 Jbeta primers. Clones were sequenced by immunoSEQ multiplex PCR, and TCRdb holds only the in-frame ones, with some missing. The repertoire holds approximately 110,000 clones, with approximately 15% as singletons. V usage is TRBV10-2 and J usage is TRBJ2-7; possible D gene TRBD1, 6 bases. The TCR was taken from a young woman in good health and CMV-seronegative. Specimen: PBMCs. CDR3 protein: CASTGQITSSYEQYF. The CDR3 bases are TGCGCCAGCACCGGACAGATTACAAGCTCCTACGAGCAGTACTTC.